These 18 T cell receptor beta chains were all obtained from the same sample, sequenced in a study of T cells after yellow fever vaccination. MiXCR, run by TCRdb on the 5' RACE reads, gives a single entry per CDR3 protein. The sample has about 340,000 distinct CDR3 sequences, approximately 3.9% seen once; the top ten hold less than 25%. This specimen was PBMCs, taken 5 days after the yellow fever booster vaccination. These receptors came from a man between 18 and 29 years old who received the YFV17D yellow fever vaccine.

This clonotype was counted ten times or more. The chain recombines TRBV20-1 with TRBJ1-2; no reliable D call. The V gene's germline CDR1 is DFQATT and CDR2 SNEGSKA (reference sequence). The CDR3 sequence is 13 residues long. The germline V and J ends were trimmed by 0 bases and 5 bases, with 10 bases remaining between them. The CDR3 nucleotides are TGCAGTGCTAGAGACAGGTCAAATTATGGCTACACCTTC. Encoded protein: CSARDRSNYGYTF.

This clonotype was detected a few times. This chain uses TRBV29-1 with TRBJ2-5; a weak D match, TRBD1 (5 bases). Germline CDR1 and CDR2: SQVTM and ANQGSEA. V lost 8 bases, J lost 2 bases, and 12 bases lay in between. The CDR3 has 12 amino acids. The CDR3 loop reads CSIQQVQETQYF. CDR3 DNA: TGCAGCATCCAACAGGTTCAAGAGACCCAGTACTTC.

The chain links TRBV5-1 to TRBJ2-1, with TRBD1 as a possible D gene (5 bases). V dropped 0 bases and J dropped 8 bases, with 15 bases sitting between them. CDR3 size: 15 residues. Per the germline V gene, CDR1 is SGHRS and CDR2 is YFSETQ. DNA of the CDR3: TGCGCCAGCAGCTTGGGTTTTGGCAAAGGGGATGAGCAGTTCTTC. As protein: CASSLGFGKGDEQFF.

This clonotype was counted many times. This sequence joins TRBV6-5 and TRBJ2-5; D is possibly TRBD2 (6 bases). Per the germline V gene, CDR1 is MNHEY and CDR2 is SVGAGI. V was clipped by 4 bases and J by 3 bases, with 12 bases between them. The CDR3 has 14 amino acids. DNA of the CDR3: TGTGCCAGCAGTTCCCCTCCGGGAGAAGAGACCCAGTACTTC. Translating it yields CASSSPPGEETQYF.

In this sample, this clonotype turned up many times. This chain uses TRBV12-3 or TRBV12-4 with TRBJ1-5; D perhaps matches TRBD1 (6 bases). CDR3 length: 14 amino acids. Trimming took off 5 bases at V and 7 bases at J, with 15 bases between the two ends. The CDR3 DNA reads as TGTGCCAGCAGTCTATGGGGGGCAGGCCAGCCCCAGCATTTT. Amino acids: CASSLWGAGQPQHF.

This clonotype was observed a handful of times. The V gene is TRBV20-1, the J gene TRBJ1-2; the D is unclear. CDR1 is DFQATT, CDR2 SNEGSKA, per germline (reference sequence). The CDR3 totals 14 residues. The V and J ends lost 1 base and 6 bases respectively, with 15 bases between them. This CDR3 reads CSARGAGNENGYTF. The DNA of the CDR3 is TGCAGTGCTAGAGGCGCCGGCAACGAAAATGGCTACACCTTC.

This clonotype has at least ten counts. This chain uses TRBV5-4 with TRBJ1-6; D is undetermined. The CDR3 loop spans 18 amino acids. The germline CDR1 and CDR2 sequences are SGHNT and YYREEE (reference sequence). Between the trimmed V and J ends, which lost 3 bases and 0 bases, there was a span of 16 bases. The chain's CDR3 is CASSSLRTQSSYNSPLHF. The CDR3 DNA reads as TGTGCCAGCAGCTCCTTACGGACCCAGAGCTCCTATAATTCACCCCTCCACTTT. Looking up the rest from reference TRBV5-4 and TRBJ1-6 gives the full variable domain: ETGVTQSPTHLIKTRGQQVTLRCSSQSGHNTVSWYQQALGQGPQFIFQYYREEENGRGNFPPRFSGLQFPNYSSELNVNALELDDSALYLCASSSLRTQSSYNSPLHFGNGTRLTVT.

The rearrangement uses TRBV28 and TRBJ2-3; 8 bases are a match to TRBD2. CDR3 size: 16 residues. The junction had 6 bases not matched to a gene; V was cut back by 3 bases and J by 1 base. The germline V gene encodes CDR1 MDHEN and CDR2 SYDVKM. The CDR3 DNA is TGTGCCAGCAGTTTTGGCGGGGGGACCGGCACAGATACGCAGTATTTT. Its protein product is CASSFGGGTGTDTQYF.

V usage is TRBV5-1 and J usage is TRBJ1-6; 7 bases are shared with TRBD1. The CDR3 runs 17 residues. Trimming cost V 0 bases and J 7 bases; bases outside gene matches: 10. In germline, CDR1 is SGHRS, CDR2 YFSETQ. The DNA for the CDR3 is TGCGCCAGCAGCTTGGCCCAGGCAGGGGGTCAGAATTCACCCCTCCACTTT. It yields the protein CASSLAQAGGQNSPLHF.

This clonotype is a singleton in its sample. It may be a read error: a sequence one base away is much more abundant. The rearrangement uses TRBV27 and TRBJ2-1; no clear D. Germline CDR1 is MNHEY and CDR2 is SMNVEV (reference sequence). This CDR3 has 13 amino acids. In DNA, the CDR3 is TGTGCCACCTCAATGCGCTCCTACCATGAGCAGTTCTTC. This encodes CATSMRSYHEQFF.

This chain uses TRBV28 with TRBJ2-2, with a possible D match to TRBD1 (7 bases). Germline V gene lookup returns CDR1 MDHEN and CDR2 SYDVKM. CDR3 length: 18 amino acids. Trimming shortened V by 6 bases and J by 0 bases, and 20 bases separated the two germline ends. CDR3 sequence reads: CASRIKWGDSPNTGELFF. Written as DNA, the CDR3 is TGTGCCAGCAGAATTAAGTGGGGGGACAGTCCGAACACCGGGGAGCTGTTTTTT. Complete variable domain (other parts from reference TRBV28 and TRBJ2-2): DVKVTQSSRYLVKRTGEKVFLECVQDMDHENMFWYRQDPGLGLRLIYFSYDVKMKEKGDIPEGYSVSREKKERFSLILESASTNQTSMYLCASRIKWGDSPNTGELFFGEGSRLTVL.

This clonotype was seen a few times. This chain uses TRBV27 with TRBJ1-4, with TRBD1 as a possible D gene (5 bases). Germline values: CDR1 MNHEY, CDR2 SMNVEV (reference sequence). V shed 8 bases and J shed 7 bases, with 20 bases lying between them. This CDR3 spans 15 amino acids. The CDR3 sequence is CASSGMGVWAEKLFF. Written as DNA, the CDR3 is TGTGCCAGCTCCGGGATGGGGGTCTGGGCTGAAAAACTGTTTTTT.

The CDR3 nucleotides read TGTGCCAGCAGCCAAGGCGGGACAGGGGTAATCTATTCACCCCTCCACTTT. The encoded protein is CASSQGGTGVIYSPLHF. This rearrangement joins TRBV4-2 to TRBJ1-6, with TRBD1 identical over 10 bases. J gave up 8 bases and V 1 base, and 8 bases lay outside the gene matches. The CDR3 covers 17 residues. Germline values: CDR1 LGHNA, CDR2 YNFKEQ.

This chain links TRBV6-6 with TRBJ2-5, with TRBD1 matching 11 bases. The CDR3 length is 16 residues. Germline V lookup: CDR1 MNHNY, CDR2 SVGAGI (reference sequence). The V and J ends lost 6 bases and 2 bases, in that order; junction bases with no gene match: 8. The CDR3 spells CASSRRDRGWQETQYF. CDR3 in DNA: TGTGCCAGCAGCCGCCGGGACAGGGGGTGGCAAGAGACCCAGTACTTC.

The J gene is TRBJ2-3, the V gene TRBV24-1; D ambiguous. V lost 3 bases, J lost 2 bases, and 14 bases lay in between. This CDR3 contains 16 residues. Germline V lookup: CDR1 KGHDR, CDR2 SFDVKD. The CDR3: CATSDGNSFNTDTQYF. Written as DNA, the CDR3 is TGTGCCACCAGTGATGGGAACAGCTTCAACACAGATACGCAGTATTTT.

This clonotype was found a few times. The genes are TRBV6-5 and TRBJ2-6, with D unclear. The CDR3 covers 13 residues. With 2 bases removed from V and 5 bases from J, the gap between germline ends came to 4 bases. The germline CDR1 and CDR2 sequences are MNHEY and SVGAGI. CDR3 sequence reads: CASSYLRANVLTF. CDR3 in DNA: TGTGCCAGCAGTTACCTCCGGGCCAACGTCCTGACTTTC.

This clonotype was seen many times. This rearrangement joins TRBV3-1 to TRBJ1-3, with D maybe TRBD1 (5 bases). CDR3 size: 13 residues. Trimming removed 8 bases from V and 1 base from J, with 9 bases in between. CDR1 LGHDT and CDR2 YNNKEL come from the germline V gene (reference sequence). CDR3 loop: CASGGYSGNTIYF. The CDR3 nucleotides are TGTGCCAGCGGGGGATATTCTGGAAACACCATATATTTT.

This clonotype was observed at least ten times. Here the CDR3 reads CASSPSRETQYF. CDR3 nucleotide sequence: TGTGCCAGCAGCCCCTCGCGAGAGACCCAGTACTTC. The V gene is TRBV7-2, the J gene TRBJ2-5, with D hard to call. Germline V gives CDR1 SGHTA, CDR2 FQGNSA. V was cut by 5 bases and J by 4 bases, with 8 bases left in between. CDR3 length: 12 amino acids.